This is a list of T cell receptor beta chains from one sample in a study of blood T cell repertoires in COVID-19. Sequencing used immunoSEQ multiplex PCR; TCRdb keeps in-frame clones, though not all of them. The sample includes roughly 280,000 clones, approximately 90% of them seen just once. The sequenced material came from PBMCs or T cells enriched from blood (not recorded which). The receptors stem from a woman between 18 and 30 years old who had recovered from COVID-19. Each CDR3 is given without its conserved first and last residue. Fields, in order: V gene, J gene, clone size, CDR3 protein. The size field is filled for only some rows; it gives once, few, many or a size class.

TRBV24-1,TRBJ2-1,few,ATSDTNRGAPHEQF
TRBV28,TRBJ2-7,NA,ASSLLGSGGPSYEQY
TRBV3-1/TRBV3-2,TRBJ2-7,NA,ASSQGVLLSTEQY
TRBV15,TRBJ1-2,NA,ATSRYSTAGQNYGYT
TRBV20-1,TRBJ1-4,NA,SASLRQGFEKLF
TRBV19,TRBJ2-5,NA,ASSISGGPQETQY
TRBV6-5,TRBJ1-6,NA,ASSYLEGSGSPLH
TRBV13,TRBJ2-1,NA,ASSLGGVSSYNEQF
TRBV11-2,TRBJ2-7,few,ASSLDFGVSAGQY
TRBV30,TRBJ1-5,NA,ASGRDNNQPQH
TRBV5-4,TRBJ1-1,NA,ASSYDRGGNTEAF
TRBV7-9,TRBJ2-7,NA,ASSGASEANYYEQY
TRBV6-5,TRBJ1-1,NA,ASRGQGHTEAF
TRBV19,TRBJ2-1,NA,ASNRGGGEQF
TRBV12-5,TRBJ2-3,NA,ASGFFGTDTQY
TRBV6-4,TRBJ2-1,NA,ASSDNGPPGRYEQF
TRBV13,TRBJ2-5,NA,ASGQSQETQY
TRBV7-2,TRBJ1-1,once,ASSHAGQHTEAF
TRBV9,TRBJ1-1,NA,ASTRGIMNTEAF
TRBV9,TRBJ2-7,NA,ASSAPGGGEQY
TRBV18,TRBJ1-2,NA,ASSPPLDRGDGYT
TRBV11-2,TRBJ2-7,NA,ASSLDWAQGEQY
TRBV5-5,TRBJ2-7,NA,ASSLRSGGHAGYEQY
TRBV19,TRBJ2-3,NA,ASSIDLQGSTDTQY
TRBV7-8,TRBJ2-3,NA,ASSFANLAGVTDTQY
TRBV27,TRBJ1-5,NA,ASSSGTTSNQPQH
TRBV5-4,TRBJ1-2,few,ASSLERVTGYT
TRBV14,TRBJ1-2,NA,ASSHGGTAYGYT
TRBV19,TRBJ1-5,once,ASSQYTNQPQH
TRBV5-1,TRBJ1-2,NA,ASSPPGAGGEWLYGYT
TRBV5-4,TRBJ1-6,NA,ASSLGVREGSPLH
TRBV5-5,TRBJ2-7,NA,ASSRTISYEQY
TRBV9,TRBJ2-3,NA,ASSARQGLATDTQY
TRBV7-2,TRBJ1-5,NA,ASSAYTGGQPQH
TRBV6-5,TRBJ2-3,NA,ASRLGGLGDTQY
TRBV7-9,TRBJ1-2,NA,ASSKADRVAYGYT
TRBV19,TRBJ2-2,NA,ASSILAGSTGELF
TRBV12-3/TRBV12-4,TRBJ2-5,NA,ASSLTETQY
TRBV5-1,TRBJ1-2,NA,ASSLTKNYGYT
TRBV14,TRBJ1-2,NA,ASSQGRLRDRDYGYT
TRBV7-2,TRBJ1-2,NA,ASSFEGTGVSHTYGYT
TRBV4-1,TRBJ1-2,NA,ASSSLTDGYT
TRBV2,TRBJ1-5,NA,ASRGFGQYNQPQH
TRBV23-1,TRBJ2-7,NA,ASSQGLVAGDPYEQY
TRBV2,TRBJ1-4,NA,ASSEEGQTNEKLF
TRBV7-9,TRBJ1-1,NA,ASSLGQDNTEAF